This TCR beta chain appears in the sequencing data of a study of identical twins. General observations from the study: For cord blood, abundant beta clonotypes had fewer insertions, unlike memory repertoires, which showed none.

A universal primer site was incorporated via template switching, and the cDNA contained unique molecular identifiers. In TCRdb, the 5' RACE reads were re-called with MiXCR into one record per CDR3 protein. The repertoire holds around 670,000 distinct CDR3 sequences, roughly 6% seen once, with 1.5% to 2% in the top ten. Trimming took 0 bases from V and 1 from J; bases not matched to a gene: 12. The CDR3 spans 18 residues. The germline gives CDR1 SGDLS, CDR2 YYNGEE. This clonotype was seen only a few times. Its antigen is undetermined. This chain joins TRBV9 and TRBJ2-7; 8 bases map to TRBD1. The sample was naive T cells sorted from blood. This sequence was found in a man between 18 and 35 years old in good health. CDR3 sequence: CASSVAGSGQGASYEQYF. As DNA, the CDR3 is TGTGCCAGCAGCGTAGCGGGATCGGGGCAGGGGGCGTCCTACGAGCAGTACTTC.